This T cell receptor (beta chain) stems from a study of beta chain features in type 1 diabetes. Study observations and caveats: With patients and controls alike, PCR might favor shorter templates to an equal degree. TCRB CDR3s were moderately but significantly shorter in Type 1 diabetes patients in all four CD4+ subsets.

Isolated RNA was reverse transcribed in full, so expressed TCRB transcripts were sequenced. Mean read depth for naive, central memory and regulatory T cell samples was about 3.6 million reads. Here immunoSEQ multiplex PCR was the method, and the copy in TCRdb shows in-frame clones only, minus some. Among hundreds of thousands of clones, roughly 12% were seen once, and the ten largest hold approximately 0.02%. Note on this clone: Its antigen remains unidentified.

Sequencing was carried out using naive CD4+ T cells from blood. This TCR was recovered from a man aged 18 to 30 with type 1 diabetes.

Here the CDR3 DNA reads TGTGCCAGCAGCCAACCGACCACAGGGGGCGGCTACACCTTC. Translation gives CASSQPTTGGGYTF. This rearrangement joins TRBV7-9 to TRBJ1-2; 9 nucleotides line up with TRBD1. Germline loops: CDR1 SEHNR, CDR2 FQNEAQ (reference sequence). V gave up 5 bases and J gave up 8 bases; unmatched junction bases: 9. This CDR3 has 14 residues.